This T cell receptor (beta chain) appears in the sequencing data of a study of blood T cell repertoires in COVID-19 (dated by TCRdb to 2020 to 2022). For the study in its entirety: Samples covering the acute and convalescent phases of COVID-19 were provided by collaborators in the United States, Italy and Spain. The material from the prospective study consisted of cDNA or gDNA derived from T cells, B-cell-depleted T cells, or PBMCs. Deeply sampled blood TCRbeta repertoires from subjects exposed to, actively infected with, or recovered from COVID-19 were included in the dataset. The repertoires were made available in a free public database intended to serve as a resource for research on the immune response to SARS-CoV-2. Samples were obtained from the ongoing ImmuneRACE study (first 160 participants) and from 1,254 subjects provided by 6 global collaborators. The sample metadata nearly always contained a de-identified subject ID, COVID-19 status, age in years and sex. Where available, HLA class I and class II types were obtained from metadata supplied by the sample provider rather than from assay-based typing.

TCRbeta CDR3 regions were amplified from genomic DNA using the immunoSEQ Assay, a bias-controlled multiplex PCR. Regarding the original processing steps: Within the assay, amplification of reference gene primers was used to estimate how many nucleated cells each sample contained. To quantify the absolute abundance of each unique TCRbeta CDR3 rearrangement, sequence reads were collapsed and filtered. For each sample, productive Simpson clonality was calculated as the square root of Simpson's diversity index over productive rearrangements. This is the immuneACCESS table as TCRdb keeps it, with only in-frame sequences that have V and J called. A part of the clones is gone; compared with another copy, unresolved V genes explain less than half, and the rest is unexplained. The V and J calls and clone size are taken from that table; D and trimming were inferred from the DNA. The sample data list 110,000 or so clones, and roughly 87% of these were observed just once. The ten most abundant clones make up 7.7% of the sample.

Collaborating institutions collected whole blood in K2EDTA tubes following their own protocols. For TCRbeta analysis, collaborator samples were shipped as frozen whole blood, as isolated PBMCs, or as DNA extracted from either sample type. Here is what the overall study found, with its caveats: The quantity of clinical and demographic metadata differed by source and by participant and was supplied without curation.

Regarding this clone: Its specific antigen is unknown. No base qualities exist here, and no much larger clone lies one base off it.

The specimen sequenced was peripheral blood. The origin of this receptor is a human donor in a cohort sampled during active COVID-19.

The DNA is as follows: TGTGCCAGCAGTGCCAGAAGACAGAACTACGAGCAGTACTTC. Its translation reads: CASSARRQNYEQYF. This chain is built from TRBV25-1 and TRBJ2-7; TRBD1 is a weak D gene call, 5 bases matching. V and J lose 4 bases and 3 bases, and a span of 13 bases separates them. The CDR3 runs 14 amino acids, cysteine and phenylalanine included. Only the CDR3 part of the read is kept: 42 bases, read in frame from the first base. CDR1 MGHDK and CDR2 SYGVNS were looked up in the germline V gene.